One sample yielded the 8 T cell receptor beta chains listed below, sequenced in a study of spatial heterogeneity in lung cancer. Time point of the sample: sample taken at primary tumor resection. The study sequenced unsorted whole RNA from tumor, nontumor lung or frozen PBMC. A single record per CDR3 protein comes from TCRdb applying MiXCR to the 5' RACE reads. The repertoire has about 92,000 distinct CDR3 sequences, more than 10% of them found once; the top ten carry approximately 39%. The sequences come from PBMCs, collected at surgery. These receptors all come from a male donor with early-stage non-small cell lung cancer.

The J gene is TRBJ2-3, the V gene TRBV29-1, with 10 positions matching TRBD2. The CDR3 totals 14 residues. The germline V gene has CDR1 SQVTM and CDR2 ANQGSEA. Trimming removed 2 bases from V and 7 bases from J; junction bases left unmatched: 6. CDR3 residues: CSVELAGASYTQYF. The CDR3 nucleotides are TGCAGCGTTGAACTAGCGGGAGCTTCATATACGCAGTATTTT.

This clonotype was counted only a few times. The chain joins TRBV20-1 to TRBJ1-4; D is undetermined. V was trimmed by 4 bases and J by 7 bases, leaving 16 bases between them. From germline, CDR1 is DFQATT and CDR2 SNEGSKA (reference sequence). There are 14 residues in the CDR3. CDR3 sequence: CSAKYLLLGEKLFF. CDR3 in DNA: TGCAGTGCTAAATATCTCCTTCTAGGTGAAAAACTGTTTTTT.

This chain connects TRBV9 to TRBJ2-5; TRBD1 or TRBD2 may be the D gene (5 bases each). The CDR3 spans 16 residues. Germline V gives CDR1 SGDLS, CDR2 YYNGEE. V gave up 4 bases and J gave up 4 bases, with 20 bases separating them. The CDR3 sequence: CASSPRGWGLAETQYF. In DNA, the CDR3 is TGTGCCAGCAGCCCCAGAGGGTGGGGCCTTGCAGAGACCCAGTACTTC.

This clonotype was counted many times. The chain is built from TRBV5-6 and TRBJ2-7; possible D gene TRBD1, 6 bases. CDR1 SGHDT and CDR2 YYEEEE come from the germline V gene. V was trimmed by 0 bases and J by 3 bases, leaving 13 bases between them. The CDR3 extends over 15 amino acids. The CDR3 DNA reads TGTGCCAGCAGCTTGGCCCCACAGGGCAACTACGAGCAGTACTTC. Encoded protein: CASSLAPQGNYEQYF.

This clonotype was picked up many times. V and J are TRBV6-5 and TRBJ2-1; D possibly corresponds to TRBD1 (6 bases). From germline, CDR1 is MNHEY and CDR2 SVGAGI. The CDR3 is 15 residues long. The germline V and J ends were trimmed by 5 bases and 2 bases, with 13 bases remaining between them. The CDR3 DNA sequence: TGTGCCAGCAGTCTAAACAGGGTCGCCTACAATGAGCAGTTCTTC. Translating it yields CASSLNRVAYNEQFF.

This clonotype was found many times. This chain uses TRBV5-1 with TRBJ2-7; TRBD2 agrees at 13 bases. The length of the CDR3 is 15 residues. V trimming: 1 base; J trimming: 4 bases; junction bases outside the gene matches: 2. Germline V lookup: CDR1 SGHRS, CDR2 YFSETQ. The CDR3 region has the DNA TGCGCCAGCAGCTTGAAACTAGCGGGAGGGTACGAGCAGTACTTC. Protein product: CASSLKLAGGYEQYF.

The rearrangement uses TRBV28 and TRBJ1-5; D remains ambiguous. The V end lost 6 bases, the J end lost 2 bases, and 11 bases lay between the germline ends. Germline V gene sequence: CDR1 MDHEN, CDR2 SYDVKM. The CDR3 sequence is 14 residues long. CDR3 region: CASRRQIGNQPQHF. CDR3 in DNA: TGTGCCAGCAGGAGGCAGATTGGCAATCAGCCCCAGCATTTT.

This clonotype was picked up a small number of times. CDR3 bases: TGTGCCACCAGCAGAGACAGACAGGGGGTGAGCACAGATACGCAGTATTTT. The encoded protein is CATSRDRQGVSTDTQYF. This chain uses TRBV15 with TRBJ2-3, with 9 nucleotides matching TRBD1. Germline V gene sequence: CDR1 LNHNV, CDR2 YYDKDF (reference sequence). The CDR3 loop spans 17 amino acids. V lost 0 bases to trimming and J lost 0 bases; unmatched junction nucleotides: 4. Full variable domain (rest looked up from reference TRBV15 and TRBJ2-3): DAMVIQNPRYQVTQFGKPVTLSCSQTLNHNVMYWYQQKSSQAPKLLFHYYDKDFNNEADTPDNFQSRRPNTSFCFLDIRSPGLGDTAMYLCATSRDRQGVSTDTQYFGPGTRLTVL.